The 15 T cell receptor beta chains below come from one sample, sequenced in a study of cytomegalovirus exposure and HLA in healthy donors. The study ran its PCR with 60 Vbeta and 13 Jbeta primers. TCRdb's copy holds only in-frame clones and misses some; the assay was immunoSEQ multiplex PCR. In the table there are over 100,000 clones, 70% to 80% of which are singletons. The sample taken for sequencing was PBMCs. These receptors were taken from a young woman in good health and CMV-seropositive.

The sample holds one count of this clone. The chain couples TRBV28 to TRBJ1-2, with D possibly being TRBD1 (6 bases). The germline CDR1 and CDR2 sequences are MDHEN and SYDVKM. The CDR3 sequence is 12 residues long. V lost 8 bases and J 5 bases, leaving 12 bases between the germline ends. The CDR3 region is CASRQVVYGYTF. The CDR3 coding sequence is TGTGCCAGCCGACAGGTGGTATATGGCTACACCTTC.

This clone occurred once. The V and J genes are TRBV4-1 and TRBJ1-2; D remains unclear. CDR3 length equals 14 residues. Trimming removed 4 bases at V and 2 bases at J, with 11 bases between. Germline loops: CDR1 MGHRA, CDR2 YSYEKL. The CDR3 DNA is TGCGCCAGCAGCCCCTTCCAGGCGAACTATGGCTACACCTTC. As protein: CASSPFQANYGYTF.

The V and J genes are TRBV5-1 and TRBJ2-1; possible D gene TRBD2, 5 bases. V lost 3 bases, J lost 3 bases, and 7 bases lay in between. The CDR3 consists of 13 residues. The germline V gene encodes CDR1 SGHRS and CDR2 YFSETQ. CDR3 coding DNA: TGCGCCAGCAGCTACCGGGGCTACAATGAGCAGTTCTTC. This translates into CASSYRGYNEQFF.

The J gene is TRBJ2-7, the V gene TRBV6-5; a possible D gene is TRBD1 (8 bases). The CDR3 is 15 amino acids. Trimming stripped 7 bases from V and 3 bases from J, with 19 bases between. CDR1 and CDR2 (germline): MNHEY, SVGAGI. The CDR3 DNA follows: TGTGCCAGCAAACAGGGGGGGGAACGGGTCTACGAGCAGTACTTC. Residues: CASKQGGERVYEQYF.

This clone was recorded only once. The rearrangement links TRBV9 to TRBJ2-1; 11 bases match TRBD2. The junction had 7 bases not matched to a gene; V was cut back by 6 bases and J by 2 bases. This CDR3 is 16 amino acids long. Germline CDR1 reads SGDLS; CDR2 reads YYNGEE. CDR3 DNA: TGTGCCAGCAACAAAGGACTAGCGGGCCCCTACAATGAGCAGTTCTTC. Encoded protein: CASNKGLAGPYNEQFF.

This chain connects TRBV7-3 to TRBJ2-1; TRBD2 matches 9 bases. The trim removed 5 bases at V and 7 bases at J, leaving 12 bases unmatched. Per germline, CDR1 SGHTA and CDR2 FQGTGA. This CDR3 comprises 16 residues. The CDR3 region is CASSPRLAEIGNEQFF. CDR3 bases: TGTGCCAGCAGCCCCCGACTAGCGGAAATAGGGAATGAGCAGTTCTTC.

The chain recombines TRBV6-5 with TRBJ2-7, with 10 positions matching TRBD2. The junction had 6 bases not matched to a gene; V was cut back by 4 bases and J by 3 bases. The CDR3 runs 15 residues. CDR1 and CDR2 from the germline V gene are MNHEY and SVGAGI. The chain's CDR3 is CASSSLAGGNYEQYF. For the CDR3, the DNA is TGTGCCAGCAGTTCTTTAGCGGGAGGCAACTACGAGCAGTACTTC.

V gene TRBV27 combines with J gene TRBJ2-1, with TRBD1 identical over 9 bases. V lost 3 bases to trimming and J lost 7 bases; unmatched junction nucleotides: 4. Germline loops: CDR1 MNHEY, CDR2 SMNVEV (reference sequence). This CDR3 region has 14 residues. The CDR3 region is CASSFFGTGNEQFF. The CDR3 nucleotides are TGTGCCAGCAGTTTTTTCGGGACAGGGAATGAGCAGTTCTTC.

This clone appeared a single time. CDR3 amino acids: CASSPKGLAGRRREVFF. Here the CDR3 DNA reads TGTGCCAGCAGCCCAAAGGGACTAGCGGGGCGAAGGAGAGAAGTGTTTTTT. This chain uses TRBV7-8 with TRBJ2-2, with 13 bases matching TRBD2. The CDR3 spans 17 residues. The junction had 18 bases not matched to a gene; V was cut back by 5 bases and J by 15 bases. Germline V gene lookup returns CDR1 SGHVS and CDR2 FQNEAQ.

A few counts support this clone. This chain links TRBV30 with TRBJ2-5; tentative D call: TRBD1 (5 bases). Germline V gene data show CDR1 as GTSNPN and CDR2 as SVGIG (reference sequence). The length of the CDR3 is 16 residues. Trimming took off 6 bases at V and 5 bases at J, with 25 bases between the two ends. Here the CDR3 reads CACPHDWGSPRETQYF. Here the CDR3 DNA reads TGTGCCTGTCCCCACGACTGGGGCAGCCCGAGGGAGACCCAGTACTTC.

The rearrangement uses TRBV5-6 and TRBJ2-1; D might be TRBD2 (6 bases). In germline, CDR1 is SGHDT, CDR2 YYEEEE. The CDR3 has 15 amino acids. The V end lost 0 bases, the J end lost 6 bases, and 13 bases lay between the germline ends. This CDR3 is CASSLDIGGGNEQFF. The CDR3 coding sequence is TGTGCCAGCAGCTTGGATATCGGGGGAGGCAATGAGCAGTTCTTC.

The rearrangement links TRBV5-4 to TRBJ1-1, with D uncertain. This CDR3 spans 14 amino acids. Germline CDR1 and CDR2: SGHNT and YYREEE (reference sequence). Trimming left V 4 bases short and J 1 base short, with 11 bases between. CDR3 nucleotides: TGTGCCAGCAGCCCCACGGCAGGGAACACTGAAGCTTTCTTT. This translates into CASSPTAGNTEAFF.

V is TRBV4-1 and J is TRBJ2-3; TRBD2 matches 12 bases. The CDR3 length is 16 residues. Looked up from germline, CDR1 is MGHRA and CDR2 is YSYEKL. J was trimmed by 2 bases and V by 5 bases; bases with no gene match: 5. CDR3 DNA sequence: TGCGCCAGCAGCGAGGGGACTAGCGGGCTCACAGATACGCAGTATTTT. It codes for CASSEGTSGLTDTQYF.

This clone was observed a handful of times. The rearrangement uses TRBV6-5 and TRBJ1-1; D uncertain. The V and J ends lost 6 bases and 0 bases respectively, with 11 bases between them. This CDR3 spans 14 amino acids. Germline CDR1 is MNHEY and CDR2 is SVGAGI. This CDR3 reads CASSPTPMNTEAFF. The CDR3 DNA follows: TGTGCCAGCAGCCCGACACCCATGAACACTGAAGCTTTCTTT.

The count of this clone is one. V gene TRBV6-5 combines with J gene TRBJ2-7; 9 nucleotides line up with TRBD1. The junction had 6 bases not matched to a gene; V was cut back by 4 bases and J by 5 bases. The CDR3 runs to 14 residues. Germline values: CDR1 MNHEY, CDR2 SVGAGI. The CDR3 spells CASSSRDRANEQYF. In DNA, the CDR3 is TGTGCCAGCAGTTCCCGGGACAGGGCAAACGAGCAGTACTTC.